This T cell receptor beta chain originates from a study of graft-versus-host responses after intestinal transplantation. Study-wide context: Each patient got anti-thymocyte globulin induction, then tacrolimus and steroids for roughly 3 years.

The CDR3 contains 20 residues. With 7 bases clipped from V and 0 bases from J, the junction kept 23 bases outside the gene matches. Germline V lookup: CDR1 LNHDA, CDR2 SQIVND (reference sequence). The protocol was immunoSEQ multiplex PCR, while the TCRdb copy is restricted to in-frame clones and leaves out a portion. This sample has 85,000 to 100,000 clones; just under 95% occur once, and the top ten carry about 0.073%. Regarding this clone: The antigen remains undetermined.

The chain couples TRBV19 to TRBJ1-1; 7 nucleotides agree with TRBD1. The sequenced sample was unstimulated CD8+ T cells sorted from spleen or lymph node cells, obtained before transplant. This sequence originates from a human donor who was the organ donor for an intestinal transplant. Here the CDR3 reads CASTAMTGSDVWMMNTEAFF. CDR3 nucleotides: TGTGCCAGTACCGCGATGACAGGGAGCGATGTTTGGATGATGAACACTGAAGCTTTCTTT.